This T cell receptor (beta chain) was profiled in a study of graft-versus-host responses after intestinal transplantation. Study-level information: Recipients had multivisceral, liver-intestinal, or isolated intestinal transplants. All of the recipients had induction that used anti-thymocyte globulin, then tacrolimus and steroids for two to three years.

Study findings and constraints: Across patients carrying graft-donor T cell macrochimerism, allografts held high graft-versus-host to host-versus-graft clonal ratios. Ileal or blood samples showed some GvH clones first, and such clones were also found in recipient marrow.

Repertoires were generated with immunoSEQ multiplex PCR, while TCRdb's copy carries only in-frame clones and drops some. This table holds some 95,000 clones, about 91% found once. About this clone: Its antigen remains unknown.

CDR3 length: 18 amino acids. The germline CDR1 and CDR2 sequences are SGHRS and YFSETQ. V was cut by 0 bases and J by 5 bases, with 23 bases left in between. Sequenced material: unstimulated CD8+ T cells sorted from spleen or lymph node cells, taken before intestinal transplant. The TCR was taken from a human donor who received an intestinal transplant. The chain links TRBV5-1 to TRBJ1-2; no definite D call. CDR3: CASSLAGSPGIFSYGYTF. Written as DNA, the CDR3 is TGCGCCAGCAGCTTGGCTGGTTCGCCGGGGATTTTCTCTTATGGCTACACCTTC.